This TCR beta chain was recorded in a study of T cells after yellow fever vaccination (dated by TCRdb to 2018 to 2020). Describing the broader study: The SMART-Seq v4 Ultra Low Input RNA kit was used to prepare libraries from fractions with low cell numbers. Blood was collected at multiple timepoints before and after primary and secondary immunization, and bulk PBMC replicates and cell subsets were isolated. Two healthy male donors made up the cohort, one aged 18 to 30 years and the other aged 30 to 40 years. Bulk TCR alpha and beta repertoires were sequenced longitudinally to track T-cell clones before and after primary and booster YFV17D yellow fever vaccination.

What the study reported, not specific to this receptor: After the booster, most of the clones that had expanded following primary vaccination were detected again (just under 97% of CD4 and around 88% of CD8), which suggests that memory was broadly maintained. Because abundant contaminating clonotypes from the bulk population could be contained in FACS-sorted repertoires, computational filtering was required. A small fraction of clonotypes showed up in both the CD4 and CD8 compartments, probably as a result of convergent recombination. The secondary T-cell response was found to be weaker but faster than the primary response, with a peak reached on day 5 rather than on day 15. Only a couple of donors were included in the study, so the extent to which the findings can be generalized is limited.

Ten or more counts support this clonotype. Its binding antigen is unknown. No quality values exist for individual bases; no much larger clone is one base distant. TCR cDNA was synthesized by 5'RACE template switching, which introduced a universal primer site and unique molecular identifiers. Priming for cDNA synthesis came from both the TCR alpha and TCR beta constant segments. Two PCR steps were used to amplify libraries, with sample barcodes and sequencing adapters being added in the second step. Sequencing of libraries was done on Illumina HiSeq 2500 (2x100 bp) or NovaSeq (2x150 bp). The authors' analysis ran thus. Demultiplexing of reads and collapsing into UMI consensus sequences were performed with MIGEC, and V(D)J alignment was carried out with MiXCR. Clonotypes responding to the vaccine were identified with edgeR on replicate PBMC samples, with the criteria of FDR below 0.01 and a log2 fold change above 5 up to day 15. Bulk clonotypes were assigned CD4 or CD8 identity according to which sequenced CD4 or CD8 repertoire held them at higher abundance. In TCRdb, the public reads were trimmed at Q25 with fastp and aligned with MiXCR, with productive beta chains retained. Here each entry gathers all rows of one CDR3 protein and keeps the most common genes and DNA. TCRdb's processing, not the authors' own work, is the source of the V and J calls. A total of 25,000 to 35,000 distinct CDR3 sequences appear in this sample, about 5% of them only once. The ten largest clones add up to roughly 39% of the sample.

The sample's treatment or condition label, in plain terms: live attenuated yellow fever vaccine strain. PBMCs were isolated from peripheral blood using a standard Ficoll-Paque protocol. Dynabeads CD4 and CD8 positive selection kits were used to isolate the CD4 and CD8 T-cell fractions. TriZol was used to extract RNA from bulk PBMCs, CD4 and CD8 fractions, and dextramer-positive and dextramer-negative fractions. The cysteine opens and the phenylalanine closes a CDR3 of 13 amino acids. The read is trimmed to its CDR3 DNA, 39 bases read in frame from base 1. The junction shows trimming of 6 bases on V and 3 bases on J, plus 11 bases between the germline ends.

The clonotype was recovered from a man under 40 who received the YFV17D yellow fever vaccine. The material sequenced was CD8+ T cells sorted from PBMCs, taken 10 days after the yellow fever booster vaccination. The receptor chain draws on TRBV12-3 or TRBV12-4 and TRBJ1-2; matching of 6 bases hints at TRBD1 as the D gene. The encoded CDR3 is CASRPTGHYGYTF. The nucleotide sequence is TGTGCCAGCAGGCCGACAGGACACTATGGCTACACCTTC.